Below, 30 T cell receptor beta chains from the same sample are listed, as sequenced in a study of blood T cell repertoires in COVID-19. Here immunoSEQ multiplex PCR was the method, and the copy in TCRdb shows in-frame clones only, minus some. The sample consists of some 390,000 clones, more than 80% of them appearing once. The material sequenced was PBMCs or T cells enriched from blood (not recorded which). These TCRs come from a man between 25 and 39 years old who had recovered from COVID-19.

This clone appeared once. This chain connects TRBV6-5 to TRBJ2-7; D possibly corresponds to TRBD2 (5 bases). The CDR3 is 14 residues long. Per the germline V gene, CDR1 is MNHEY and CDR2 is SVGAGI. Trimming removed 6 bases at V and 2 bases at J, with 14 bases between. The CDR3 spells CASRAARGTYEQYF. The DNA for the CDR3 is TGTGCCAGCAGAGCCGCCAGAGGGACCTACGAGCAGTACTTC.

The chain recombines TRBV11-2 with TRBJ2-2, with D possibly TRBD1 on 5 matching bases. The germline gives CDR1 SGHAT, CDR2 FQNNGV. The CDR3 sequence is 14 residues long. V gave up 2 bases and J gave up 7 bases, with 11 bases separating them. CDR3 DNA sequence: TGTGCCAGCAGCTTAATACTTCAGGGCGGGGAGCTGTTTTTT. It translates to CASSLILQGGELFF.

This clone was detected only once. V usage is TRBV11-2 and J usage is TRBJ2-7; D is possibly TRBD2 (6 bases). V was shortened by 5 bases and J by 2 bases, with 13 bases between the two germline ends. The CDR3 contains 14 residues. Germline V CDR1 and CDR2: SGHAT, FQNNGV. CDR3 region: CASSLSGSTYEQYF. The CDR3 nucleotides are TGTGCCAGCAGCCTTAGCGGATCGACCTACGAGCAGTACTTC.

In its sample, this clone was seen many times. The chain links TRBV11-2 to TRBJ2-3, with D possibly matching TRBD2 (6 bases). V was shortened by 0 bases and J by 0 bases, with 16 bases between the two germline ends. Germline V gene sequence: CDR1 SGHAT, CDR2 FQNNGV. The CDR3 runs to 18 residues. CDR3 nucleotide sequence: TGTGCCAGCAGCTTAGATCTAATTGGGGGGAGGAGCACAGATACGCAGTATTTT. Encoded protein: CASSLDLIGGRSTDTQYF.

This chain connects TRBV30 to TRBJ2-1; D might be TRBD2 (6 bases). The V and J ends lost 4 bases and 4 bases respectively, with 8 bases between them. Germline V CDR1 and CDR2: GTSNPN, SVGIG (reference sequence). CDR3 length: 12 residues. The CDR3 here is CAWTEGYNEQFF. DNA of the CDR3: TGTGCCTGGACGGAGGGGTACAATGAGCAGTTCTTC.

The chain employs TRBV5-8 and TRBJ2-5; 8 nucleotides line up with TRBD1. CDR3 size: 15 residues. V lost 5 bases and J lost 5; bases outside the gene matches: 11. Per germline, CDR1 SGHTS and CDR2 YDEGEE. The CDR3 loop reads CASRMGQGAGETQYF. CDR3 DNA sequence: TGTGCCAGCAGAATGGGGCAGGGGGCCGGTGAGACCCAGTACTTC.

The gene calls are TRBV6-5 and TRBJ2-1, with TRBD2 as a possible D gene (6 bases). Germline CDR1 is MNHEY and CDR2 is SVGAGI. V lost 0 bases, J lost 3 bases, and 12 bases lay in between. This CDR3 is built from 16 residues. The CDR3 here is CASSYSWRDDYNEQFF. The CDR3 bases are TGTGCCAGCAGTTACTCGTGGAGGGACGACTACAATGAGCAGTTCTTC.

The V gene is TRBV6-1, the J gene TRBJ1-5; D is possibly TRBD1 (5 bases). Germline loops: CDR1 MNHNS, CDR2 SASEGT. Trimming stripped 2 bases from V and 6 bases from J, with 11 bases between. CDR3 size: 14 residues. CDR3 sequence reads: CASSESDRLQPQHF. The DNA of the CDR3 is TGTGCCAGCAGTGAAAGTGACAGACTTCAGCCCCAGCATTTT.

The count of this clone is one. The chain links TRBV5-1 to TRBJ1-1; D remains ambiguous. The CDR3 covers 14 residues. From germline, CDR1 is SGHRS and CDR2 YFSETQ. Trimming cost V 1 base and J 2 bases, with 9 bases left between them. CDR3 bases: TGCGCCAGCAGCTTGCAACAGCTTAACACTGAAGCTTTCTTT. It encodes CASSLQQLNTEAFF.

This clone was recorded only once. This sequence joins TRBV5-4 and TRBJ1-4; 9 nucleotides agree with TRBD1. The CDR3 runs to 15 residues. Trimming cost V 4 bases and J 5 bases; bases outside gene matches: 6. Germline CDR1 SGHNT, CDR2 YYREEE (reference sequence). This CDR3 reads CASSTRGQGNEKLFF. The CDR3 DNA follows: TGTGCCAGCAGCACGAGGGGACAGGGAAATGAAAAACTGTTTTTT.

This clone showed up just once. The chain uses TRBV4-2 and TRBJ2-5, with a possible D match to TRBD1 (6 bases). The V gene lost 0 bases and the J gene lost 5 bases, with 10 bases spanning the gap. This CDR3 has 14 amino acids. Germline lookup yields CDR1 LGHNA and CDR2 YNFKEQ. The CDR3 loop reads CASSQEGAGETQYF. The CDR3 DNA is TGTGCCAGCAGCCAAGAGGGGGCAGGCGAGACCCAGTACTTC.

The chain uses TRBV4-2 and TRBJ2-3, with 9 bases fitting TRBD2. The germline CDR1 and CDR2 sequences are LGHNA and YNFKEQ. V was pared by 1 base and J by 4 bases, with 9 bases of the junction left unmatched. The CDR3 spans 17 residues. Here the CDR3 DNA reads TGTGCCAGCAGCCAAGGGCCAGCGGGAGGTATGGCAGATACGCAGTATTTT. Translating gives CASSQGPAGGMADTQYF.

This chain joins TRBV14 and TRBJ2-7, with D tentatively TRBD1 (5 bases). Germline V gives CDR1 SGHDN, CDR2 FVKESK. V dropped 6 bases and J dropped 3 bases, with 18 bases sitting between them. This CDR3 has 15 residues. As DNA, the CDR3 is TGTGCCAGCAGTCCTATAAGGGGAAGGAACTACGAGCAGTACTTC. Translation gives CASSPIRGRNYEQYF.

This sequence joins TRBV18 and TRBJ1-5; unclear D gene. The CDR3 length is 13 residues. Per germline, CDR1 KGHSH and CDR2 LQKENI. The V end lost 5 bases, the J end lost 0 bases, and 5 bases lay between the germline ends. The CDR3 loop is CASSSVSNQPQHF. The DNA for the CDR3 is TGTGCCAGCTCATCCGTTAGCAATCAGCCCCAGCATTTT.

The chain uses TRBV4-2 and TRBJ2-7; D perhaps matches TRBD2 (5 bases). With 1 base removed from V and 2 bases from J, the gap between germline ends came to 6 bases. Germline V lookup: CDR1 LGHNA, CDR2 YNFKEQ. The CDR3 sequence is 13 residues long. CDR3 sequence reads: CASSQAGAYEQYF. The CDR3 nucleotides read TGTGCCAGCAGCCAAGCCGGGGCCTACGAGCAGTACTTC.

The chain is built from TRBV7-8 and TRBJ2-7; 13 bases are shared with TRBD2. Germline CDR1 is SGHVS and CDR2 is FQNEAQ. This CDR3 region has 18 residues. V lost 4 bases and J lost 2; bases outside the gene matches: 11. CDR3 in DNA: TGTGCCAGCAGCTCCGGACTAGCGGGAGTGGGGGCTACCTACGAGCAGTACTTC. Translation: CASSSGLAGVGATYEQYF. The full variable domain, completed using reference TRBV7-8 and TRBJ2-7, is GAGVSQSPRYKVAKRGQDVALRCDPISGHVSLFWYQQALGQGPEFLTYFQNEAQLDKSGLPSDRFFAERPEGSVSTLKIQRTQQEDSAVYLCASSSGLAGVGATYEQYFGPGTRLTVT.

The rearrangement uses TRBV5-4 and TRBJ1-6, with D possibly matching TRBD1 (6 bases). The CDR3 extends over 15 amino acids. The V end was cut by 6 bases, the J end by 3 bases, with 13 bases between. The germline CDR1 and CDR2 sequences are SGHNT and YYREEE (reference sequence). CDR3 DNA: TGTGCCAGCACCAGAGACAGGCACTATAATTCACCCCTCCACTTT. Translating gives CASTRDRHYNSPLHF. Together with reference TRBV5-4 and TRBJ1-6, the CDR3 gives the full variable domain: ETGVTQSPTHLIKTRGQQVTLRCSSQSGHNTVSWYQQALGQGPQFIFQYYREEENGRGNFPPRFSGLQFPNYSSELNVNALELDDSALYLCASTRDRHYNSPLHFGNGTRLTVT.

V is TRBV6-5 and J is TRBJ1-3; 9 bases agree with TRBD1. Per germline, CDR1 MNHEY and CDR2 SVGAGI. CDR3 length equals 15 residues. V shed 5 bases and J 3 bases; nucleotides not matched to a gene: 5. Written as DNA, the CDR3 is TGTGCCAGCAGTCAAAGGACAGGGGTTGGAAACACCATATATTTT. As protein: CASSQRTGVGNTIYF.

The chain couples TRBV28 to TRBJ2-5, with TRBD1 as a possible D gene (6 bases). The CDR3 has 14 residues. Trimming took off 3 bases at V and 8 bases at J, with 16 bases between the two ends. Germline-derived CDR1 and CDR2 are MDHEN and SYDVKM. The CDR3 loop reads CASSFETGLYTQYF. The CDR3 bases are TGTGCCAGCAGTTTCGAGACAGGACTTTATACCCAGTACTTC.

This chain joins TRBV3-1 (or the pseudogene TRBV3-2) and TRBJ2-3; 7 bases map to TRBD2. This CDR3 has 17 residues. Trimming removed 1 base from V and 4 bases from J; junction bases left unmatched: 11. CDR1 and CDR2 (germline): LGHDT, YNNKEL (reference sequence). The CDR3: CASSQGFGTTTADTQYF. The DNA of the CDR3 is TGTGCCAGCAGCCAAGGATTTGGGACTACCACTGCAGATACGCAGTATTTT.

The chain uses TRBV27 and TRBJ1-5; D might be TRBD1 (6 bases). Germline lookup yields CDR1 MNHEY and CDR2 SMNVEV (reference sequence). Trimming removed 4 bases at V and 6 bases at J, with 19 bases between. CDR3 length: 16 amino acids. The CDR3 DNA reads TGTGCCAGCAGTTCATCGGGGGGGGCGCGTTCTCAGCCCCAGCATTTT. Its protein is CASSSSGGARSQPQHF.

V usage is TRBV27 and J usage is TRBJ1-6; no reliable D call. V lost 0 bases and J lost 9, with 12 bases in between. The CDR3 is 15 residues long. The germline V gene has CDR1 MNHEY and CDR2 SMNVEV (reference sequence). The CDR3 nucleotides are TGTGCCAGCAGTTTATCGTCGGGAAGGTTTTCACCCCTCCACTTT. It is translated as CASSLSSGRFSPLHF.

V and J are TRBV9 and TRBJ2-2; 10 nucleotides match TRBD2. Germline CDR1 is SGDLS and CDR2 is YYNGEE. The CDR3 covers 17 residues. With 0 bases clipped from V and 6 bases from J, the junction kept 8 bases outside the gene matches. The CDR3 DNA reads TGTGCCAGCAGCGTAGGATCAGCGGGAGGGAGCTCCGGGGAGCTGTTTTTT. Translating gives CASSVGSAGGSSGELFF.

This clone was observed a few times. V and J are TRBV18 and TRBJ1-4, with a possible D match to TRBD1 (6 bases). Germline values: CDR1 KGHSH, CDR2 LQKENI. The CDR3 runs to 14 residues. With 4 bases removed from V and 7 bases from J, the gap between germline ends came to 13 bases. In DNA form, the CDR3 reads TGTGCCAGCTCACGCTACAGGGACGGTGAAAAACTGTTTTTT. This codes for CASSRYRDGEKLFF. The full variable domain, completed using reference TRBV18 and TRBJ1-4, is NAGVMQNPRHLVRRRGQEARLRCSPMKGHSHVYWYRQLPEEGLKFMVYLQKENIIDESGMPKERFSAEFPKEGPSILRIQQVVRGDSAAYFCASSRYRDGEKLFFGSGTQLSVL.

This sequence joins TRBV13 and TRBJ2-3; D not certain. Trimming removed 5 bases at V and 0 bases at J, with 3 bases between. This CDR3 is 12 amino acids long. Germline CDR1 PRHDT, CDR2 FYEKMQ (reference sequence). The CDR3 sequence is CASSPSTDTQYF. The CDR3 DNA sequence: TGTGCCAGCAGCCCAAGCACAGATACGCAGTATTTT.

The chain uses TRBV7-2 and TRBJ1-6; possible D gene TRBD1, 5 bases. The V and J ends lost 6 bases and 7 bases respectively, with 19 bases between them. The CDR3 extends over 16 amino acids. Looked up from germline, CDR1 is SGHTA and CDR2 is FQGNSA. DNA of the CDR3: TGTGCCAGCAGATCTGGGCCAGGGCCCCCAAATTCACCCCTCCACTTT. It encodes CASRSGPGPPNSPLHF.

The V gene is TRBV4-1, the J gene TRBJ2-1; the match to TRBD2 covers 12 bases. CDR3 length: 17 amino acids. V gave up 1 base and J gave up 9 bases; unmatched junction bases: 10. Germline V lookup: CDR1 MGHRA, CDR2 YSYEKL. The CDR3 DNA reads TGCGCCAGCAGCCAAGTTCTAGCGGGAGGGGGGAAGAGTGAGCAGTTCTTC. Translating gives CASSQVLAGGGKSEQFF.

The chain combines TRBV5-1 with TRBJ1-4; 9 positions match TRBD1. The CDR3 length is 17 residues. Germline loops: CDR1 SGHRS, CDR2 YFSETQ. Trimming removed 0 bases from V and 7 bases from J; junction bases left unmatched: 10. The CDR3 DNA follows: TGCGCCAGCAGCTTGGAAGGTTCCGGGACAGGGATTGAAAAACTGTTTTTT. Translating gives CASSLEGSGTGIEKLFF.

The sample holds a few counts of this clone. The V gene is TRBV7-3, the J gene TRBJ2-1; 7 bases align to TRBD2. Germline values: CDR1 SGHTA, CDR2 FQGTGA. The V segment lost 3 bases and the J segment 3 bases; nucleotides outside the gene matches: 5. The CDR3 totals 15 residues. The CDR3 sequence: CASSLGEGLYNEQFF. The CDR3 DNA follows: TGTGCCAGCAGCTTGGGGGAGGGCCTCTACAATGAGCAGTTCTTC.

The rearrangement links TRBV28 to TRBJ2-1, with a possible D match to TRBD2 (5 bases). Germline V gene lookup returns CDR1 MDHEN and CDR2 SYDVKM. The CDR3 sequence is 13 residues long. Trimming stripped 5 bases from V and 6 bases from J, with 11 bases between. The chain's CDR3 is CASSSEGGNEQFF. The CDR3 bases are TGTGCCAGCAGTAGTGAGGGCGGCAATGAGCAGTTCTTC.